This T cell receptor beta chain was retrieved from a study of human thymus T cells. Study-wide results and limits: Across thymic and blood repertoires, the usage of V and J genes appeared to be biased. A high degree of thymic repertoire overlap among unrelated individuals was reported in related research.

During corrective heart surgery, resections were taken, and the thymus tissue came from them. Infants served as donors; they were healthy and Finnish and were having corrective surgery for congenital heart defects. Method: immunoSEQ multiplex PCR; TCRdb's copy keeps in-frame clones and lacks some. Here the sample spans 86,000 or so clones, around 96% being singletons. CDR3 length: 15 residues. CDR1 is SGDLS and CDR2 is YYNGEE in the germline V gene. Trimming pared 2 bases from V and 5 bases from J, leaving 13 bases between. Comments on this clone: Its antigen is unidentified.

V and J are TRBV9 and TRBJ2-2, with D perhaps TRBD2 (6 bases). The TCR sequence derives from a boy under three years old with a congenital heart defect but otherwise immunologically healthy. Sequenced input: thymus tissue. The CDR3 DNA follows: TGTGCCAGCAGCGTCACTAGGGAGGAAACCGGGGAGCTGTTTTTT. This translates into CASSVTREETGELFF.